Here is one T cell receptor beta chain with its context. Its specificity is not known. The data stem from a study of T cells after yellow fever vaccination. The study's findings and limits: Booster samples showed a return of most primary-vaccination clones (under 98% CD4, around 88% CD8). The secondary response showed a weaker magnitude and a faster peak, day 5 versus 15.

UMIs were added to TCR cDNA along with a universal primer site when it was made by 5'RACE template switching. TCRdb passed the 5' RACE reads through MiXCR, listing each CDR3 protein once. The sample includes 300,000 or so distinct CDR3 sequences, approximately 4% of them seen just once. The source material was PBMCs, sampled 5 days after the yellow fever booster vaccination. The TCR sequence derives from a man younger than 35 who received the YFV17D yellow fever vaccine.

The DNA of the CDR3 is TGTGCCAGCAGCGGGACTCCTCACCCGCGGGGCTACACCTTC. Translated: CASSGTPHPRGYTF. This sequence joins TRBV12-3 or TRBV12-4 and TRBJ1-2; TRBD1 is a possible D gene (5 bases). The CDR3 is made up of 14 amino acids. Trimming cost V 6 bases and J 8 bases, with 19 bases left between them.